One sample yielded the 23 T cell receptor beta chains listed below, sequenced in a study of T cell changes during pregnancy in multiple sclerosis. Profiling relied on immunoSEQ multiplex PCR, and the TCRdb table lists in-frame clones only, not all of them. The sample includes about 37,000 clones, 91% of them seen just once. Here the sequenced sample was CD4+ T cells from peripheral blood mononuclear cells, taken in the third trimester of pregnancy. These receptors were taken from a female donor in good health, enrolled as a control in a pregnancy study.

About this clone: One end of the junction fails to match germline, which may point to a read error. CDR3 sequence: CASSPRRPYGYTF. The CDR3, as DNA: TGTGCTAGCAGCCCTAGGCGGCCCTATGGCTACACCTTC. This rearrangement joins TRBV7-7 to TRBJ1-2; no clear D gene. The germline V gene encodes CDR1 SSHAT and CDR2 FNYEAQ (reference sequence). This CDR3 has 13 residues. The whole variable domain, remainder taken from reference TRBV7-7 and TRBJ1-2, is GAGVSQSPRYKVTKRGQDVTLRCDPISSHATLYWYQQALGQGPEFLTYFNYEAQPDKSGLPSDRFSAERPEGSISTLTIQRTEQRDSAMYRCASSPRRPYGYTFGSGTRLTVV.

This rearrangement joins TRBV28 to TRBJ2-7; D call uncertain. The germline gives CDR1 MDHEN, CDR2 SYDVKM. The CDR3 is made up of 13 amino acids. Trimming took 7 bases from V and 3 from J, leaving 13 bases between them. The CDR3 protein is CASNLDGGYEQYF. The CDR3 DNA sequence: TGTGCCAGCAATCTAGACGGCGGCTACGAGCAGTACTTC.

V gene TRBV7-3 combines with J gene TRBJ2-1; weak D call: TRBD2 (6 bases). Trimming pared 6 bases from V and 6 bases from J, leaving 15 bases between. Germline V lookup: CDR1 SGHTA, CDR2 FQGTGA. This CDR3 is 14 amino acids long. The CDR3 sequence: CASRGLLRVNEQFF. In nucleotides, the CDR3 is TGTGCCAGCAGGGGACTCCTCAGGGTCAATGAGCAGTTCTTC.

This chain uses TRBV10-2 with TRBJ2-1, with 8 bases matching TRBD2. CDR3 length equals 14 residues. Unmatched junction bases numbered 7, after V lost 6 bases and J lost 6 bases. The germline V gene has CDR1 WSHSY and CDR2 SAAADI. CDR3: CASRAGTRINEQFF. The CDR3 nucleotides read TGCGCCAGCAGGGCCGGGACTAGGATCAATGAGCAGTTCTTC.

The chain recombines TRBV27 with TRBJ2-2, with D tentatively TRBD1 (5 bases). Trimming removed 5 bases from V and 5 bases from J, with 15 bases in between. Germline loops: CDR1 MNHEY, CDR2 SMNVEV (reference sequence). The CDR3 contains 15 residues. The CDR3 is CASSPGNGWTGELFF. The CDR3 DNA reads TGTGCCAGCAGTCCAGGGAATGGTTGGACCGGGGAGCTGTTTTTT.

The CDR3 sequence: CASSAPGEPEAFF. The CDR3 DNA reads as TGTGCCAGCAGCGCCCCGGGGGAGCCCGAAGCTTTCTTT. The V gene is TRBV7-9, the J gene TRBJ1-1, with D tentatively TRBD1 (5 bases). Germline V CDR1 and CDR2: SEHNR, FQNEAQ (reference sequence). Between the trimmed V and J ends, which lost 5 bases and 8 bases, there was a span of 15 bases. The CDR3 sequence is 13 residues long. The full variable domain, completed using reference TRBV7-9 and TRBJ1-1, is DTGVSQNPRHKITKRGQNVTFRCDPISEHNRLYWYRQTLGQGPEFLTYFQNEAQLEKSRLLSDRFSAERPKGSFSTLEIQRTEQGDSAMYLCASSAPGEPEAFFGQGTRLTVV.

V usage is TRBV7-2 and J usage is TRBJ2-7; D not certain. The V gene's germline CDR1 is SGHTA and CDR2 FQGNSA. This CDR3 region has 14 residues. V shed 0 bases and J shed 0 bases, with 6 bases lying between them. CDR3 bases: TGTGCCAGCAGCTTAGCTAGCCACTCCTACGAGCAGTACTTC. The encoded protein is CASSLASHSYEQYF.

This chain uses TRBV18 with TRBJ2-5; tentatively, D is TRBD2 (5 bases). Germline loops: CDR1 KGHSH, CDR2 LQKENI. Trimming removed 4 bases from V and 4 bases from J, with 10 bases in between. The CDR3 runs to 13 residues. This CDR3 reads CASSLLGVETQYF. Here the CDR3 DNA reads TGTGCCAGCTCACTTTTGGGAGTAGAGACCCAGTACTTC.

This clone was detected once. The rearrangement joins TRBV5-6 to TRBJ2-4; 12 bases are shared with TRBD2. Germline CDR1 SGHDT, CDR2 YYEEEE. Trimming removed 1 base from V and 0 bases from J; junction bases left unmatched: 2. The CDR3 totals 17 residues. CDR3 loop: CASSLSSGGAAKNIQYF. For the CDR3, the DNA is TGTGCCAGCAGCTTGTCTAGCGGGGGGGCAGCCAAAAACATTCAGTACTTC. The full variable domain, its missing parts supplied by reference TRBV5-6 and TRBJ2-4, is DAGVTQSPTHLIKTRGQQVTLRCSPKSGHDTVSWYQQALGQGPQFIFQYYEEEERQRGNFPDRFSGHQFPNYSSELNVNALLLGDSALYLCASSLSSGGAAKNIQYFGAGTRLSVL.

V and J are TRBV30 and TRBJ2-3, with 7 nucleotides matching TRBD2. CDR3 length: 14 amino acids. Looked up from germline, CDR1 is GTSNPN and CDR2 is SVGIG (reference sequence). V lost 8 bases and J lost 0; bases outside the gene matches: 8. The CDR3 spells CAGGAGLSTDTQYF. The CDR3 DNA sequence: TGTGCCGGAGGAGCGGGGCTTAGCACAGATACGCAGTATTTT.

The CDR3 DNA follows: TGTGCCAGCAGCCAAGCCGACAGGTCTGGGGCCAACGTCCTGACTTTC. Translating gives CASSQADRSGANVLTF. V and J are TRBV4-2 and TRBJ2-6; tentatively, D is TRBD1 (6 bases). Germline CDR1 and CDR2: LGHNA and YNFKEQ. Trimming left V 1 base short and J 1 base short, with 8 bases between. The CDR3 contains 16 residues.

The CDR3: CASSSYMTSGGVSDTQYF. CDR3 DNA sequence: TGTGCCAGCAGCTCCTATATGACTAGCGGGGGGGTTTCAGATACGCAGTATTTT. The genes are TRBV9 and TRBJ2-3; the match to TRBD2 covers 14 bases. This CDR3 contains 18 residues. The germline gives CDR1 SGDLS, CDR2 YYNGEE. The junction had 11 bases not matched to a gene; V was cut back by 4 bases and J by 4 bases.

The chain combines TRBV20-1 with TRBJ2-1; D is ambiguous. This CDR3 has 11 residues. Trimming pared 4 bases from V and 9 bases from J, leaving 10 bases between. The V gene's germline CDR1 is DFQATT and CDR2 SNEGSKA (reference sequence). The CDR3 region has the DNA TGCAGTGCTACCAACCCAGGTGAGCAGTTCTTC. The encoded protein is CSATNPGEQFF.

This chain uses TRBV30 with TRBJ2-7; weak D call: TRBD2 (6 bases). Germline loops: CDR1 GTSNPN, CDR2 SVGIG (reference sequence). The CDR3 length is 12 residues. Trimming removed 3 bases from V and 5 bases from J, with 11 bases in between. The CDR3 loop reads CAWSGSRDEQYF. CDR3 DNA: TGTGCCTGGAGCGGGAGTCGGGACGAGCAGTACTTC.

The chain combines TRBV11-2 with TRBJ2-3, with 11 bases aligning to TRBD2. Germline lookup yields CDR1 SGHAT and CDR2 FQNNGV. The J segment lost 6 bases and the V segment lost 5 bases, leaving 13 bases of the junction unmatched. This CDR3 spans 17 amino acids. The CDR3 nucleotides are TGTGCCAGCAGCCAGCTAGCGGGAGGAGGTCGGTTGGATACGCAGTATTTT. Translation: CASSQLAGGGRLDTQYF. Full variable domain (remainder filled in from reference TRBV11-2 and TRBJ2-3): EAGVAQSPRYKIIEKRQSVAFWCNPISGHATLYWYQQILGQGPKLLIQFQNNGVVDDSQLPKDRFSAERLKGVDSTLKIQPAKLEDSAVYLCASSQLAGGGRLDTQYFGPGTRLTVL.

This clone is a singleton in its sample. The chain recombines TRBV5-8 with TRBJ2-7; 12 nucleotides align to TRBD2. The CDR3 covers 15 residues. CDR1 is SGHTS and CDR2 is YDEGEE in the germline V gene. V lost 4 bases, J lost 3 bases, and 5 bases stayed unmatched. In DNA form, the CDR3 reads TGTGCCAGCAGCATAGAGACTAGCGGGAGCTACGAGCAGTACTTC. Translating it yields CASSIETSGSYEQYF.

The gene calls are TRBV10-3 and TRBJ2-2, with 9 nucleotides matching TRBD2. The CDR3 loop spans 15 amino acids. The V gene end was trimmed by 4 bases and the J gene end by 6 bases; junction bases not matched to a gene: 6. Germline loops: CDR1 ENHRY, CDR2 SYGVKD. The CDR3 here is CAISAFSGSAGELFF. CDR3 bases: TGTGCCATCAGTGCCTTTAGCGGGAGCGCCGGGGAGCTGTTTTTT.

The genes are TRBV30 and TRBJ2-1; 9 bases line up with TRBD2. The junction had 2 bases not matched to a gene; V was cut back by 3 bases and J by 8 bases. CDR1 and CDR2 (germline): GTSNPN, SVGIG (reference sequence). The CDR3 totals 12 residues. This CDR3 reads CAWRLAGYEQFF. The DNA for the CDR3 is TGTGCCTGGAGGCTAGCGGGGTATGAGCAGTTCTTC. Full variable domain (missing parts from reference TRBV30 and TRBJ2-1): SQTIHQWPATLVQPVGSPLSLECTVEGTSNPNLYWYRQAAGRGLQLLFYSVGIGQISSEVPQNLSASRPQDRQFILSSKKLLLSDSGFYLCAWRLAGYEQFFGPGTRLTVL.

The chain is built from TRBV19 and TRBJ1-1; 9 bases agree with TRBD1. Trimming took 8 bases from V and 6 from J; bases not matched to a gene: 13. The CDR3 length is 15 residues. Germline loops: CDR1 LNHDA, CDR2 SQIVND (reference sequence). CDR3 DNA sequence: TGTGCCAGTCGGGACAGGGCAACGGGAGTCGCTGAAGCTTTCTTT. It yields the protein CASRDRATGVAEAFF.

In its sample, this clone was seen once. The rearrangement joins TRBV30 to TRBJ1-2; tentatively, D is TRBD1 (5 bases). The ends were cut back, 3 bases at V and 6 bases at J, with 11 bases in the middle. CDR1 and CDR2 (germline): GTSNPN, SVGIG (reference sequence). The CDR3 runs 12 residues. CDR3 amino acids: CAWSPGSHGYTF. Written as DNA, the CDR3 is TGTGCCTGGAGCCCAGGGTCGCATGGCTACACCTTC.

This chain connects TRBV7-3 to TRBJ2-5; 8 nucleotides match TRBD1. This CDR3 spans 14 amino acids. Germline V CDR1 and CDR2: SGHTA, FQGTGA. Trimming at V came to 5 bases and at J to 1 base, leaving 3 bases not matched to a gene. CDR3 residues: CASSRQGRQETQYF. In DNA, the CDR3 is TGTGCCAGCAGCCGACAGGGGCGCCAAGAGACCCAGTACTTC.

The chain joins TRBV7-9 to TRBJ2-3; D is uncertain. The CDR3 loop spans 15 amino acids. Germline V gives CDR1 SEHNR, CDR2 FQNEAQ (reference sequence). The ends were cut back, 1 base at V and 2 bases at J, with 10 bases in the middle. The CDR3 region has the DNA TGTGCCAGCAGCTTAGATGACGGGTACACAGATACGCAGTATTTT. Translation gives CASSLDDGYTDTQYF.

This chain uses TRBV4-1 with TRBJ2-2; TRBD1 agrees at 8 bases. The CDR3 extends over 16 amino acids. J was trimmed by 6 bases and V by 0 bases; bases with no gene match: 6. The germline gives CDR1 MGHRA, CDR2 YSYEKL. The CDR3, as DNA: TGCGCCAGCAGCCAAGAACCAGGGGGCCGCGCCGGGGAGCTGTTTTTT. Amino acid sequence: CASSQEPGGRAGELFF.